This passage covers 15 T cell receptor beta chains from one sample sequenced in a study of cytomegalovirus exposure and HLA in healthy donors. PCR used 60 Vbeta primers and 13 Jbeta primers. Produced via immunoSEQ multiplex PCR; TCRdb's table is partial and in-frame only. The sample holds about 180,000 clones; around three quarters are singletons and the top ten take roughly 5%. Input material: PBMCs. The receptors stem from a man in his forties or fifties in good health and CMV-seronegative.

The chain uses TRBV7-9 and TRBJ2-3, with no clear D. Trimming left V 5 bases short and J 4 bases short, with 7 bases between. The CDR3 totals 12 residues. CDR1 is SEHNR, CDR2 FQNEAQ, per germline (reference sequence). The CDR3 is CASSPTADTQYF. The CDR3 nucleotides are TGTGCCAGCAGCCCTACAGCAGATACGCAGTATTTT.

The chain links TRBV30 to TRBJ2-1; D uncertain. The V end lost 0 bases, the J end lost 6 bases, and 9 bases lay between the germline ends. The CDR3 runs to 13 residues. Germline assignment: CDR1 GTSNPN and CDR2 SVGIG (reference sequence). CDR3 protein: CAWSVTAVNEQFF. DNA of the CDR3: TGTGCCTGGAGTGTAACGGCGGTCAATGAGCAGTTCTTC.

The rearrangement joins TRBV18 to TRBJ2-5, with TRBD2 identical over 14 bases. The CDR3 contains 18 residues. V was pared by 6 bases and J by 5 bases, with 14 bases of the junction left unmatched. The germline CDR1 and CDR2 sequences are KGHSH and LQKENI. The CDR3 DNA reads TGTGCCAGCTCCCCCGTACCCGGGACTAGCGGGAGTATGGAGACCCAGTACTTC. Amino acid sequence: CASSPVPGTSGSMETQYF. Complete variable domain (other parts from reference TRBV18 and TRBJ2-5): NAGVMQNPRHLVRRRGQEARLRCSPMKGHSHVYWYRQLPEEGLKFMVYLQKENIIDESGMPKERFSAEFPKEGPSILRIQQVVRGDSAAYFCASSPVPGTSGSMETQYFGPGTRLLVL.

The chain has TRBV18 and TRBJ1-1, with D unclear. Trimming shortened V by 3 bases and J by 4 bases, and 9 bases separated the two germline ends. This CDR3 has 13 residues. CDR1 is KGHSH and CDR2 is LQKENI in the germline V gene. CDR3 in DNA: TGTGCCAGCTCACCGAGGCTTACCACTGAAGCTTTCTTT. Translating gives CASSPRLTTEAFF.

The V call is TRBV11-2, the J call TRBJ2-7, with 13 bases identical to TRBD2. Trimming took 2 bases from V and 5 from J; bases not matched to a gene: 9. The CDR3 spans 17 residues. Germline loops: CDR1 SGHAT, CDR2 FQNNGV. The CDR3 sequence is CASSLRTSGSFRNEQYF. The DNA of the CDR3 is TGTGCCAGCAGCTTACGGACTAGCGGGAGTTTTAGAAACGAGCAGTACTTC.

The chain couples TRBV5-1 to TRBJ1-1; 8 bases match TRBD1. The germline V gene has CDR1 SGHRS and CDR2 YFSETQ. The V and J ends lost 4 bases and 6 bases, in that order; junction bases with no gene match: 8. The CDR3 contains 14 residues. The chain's CDR3 is CASSPDRGEPEAFF. CDR3 DNA sequence: TGCGCCAGCAGCCCTGACAGGGGAGAACCTGAAGCTTTCTTT.

This clone was detected once. V and J are TRBV5-6 and TRBJ2-5, with TRBD1 identical over 7 bases. CDR1 SGHDT and CDR2 YYEEEE come from the germline V gene. V gave up 5 bases and J gave up 5 bases; unmatched junction bases: 12. The CDR3 is 15 amino acids. DNA for the CDR3: TGTGCCAGCAGTTACCTGAGGGGGCCCGGGGAGACCCAGTACTTC. Its protein is CASSYLRGPGETQYF.

This clone was picked up a small number of times. The chain uses TRBV29-1 and TRBJ1-2; D is ambiguous. The V gene's germline CDR1 is SQVTM and CDR2 ANQGSEA. The CDR3 totals 10 residues. Trimming stripped 3 bases from V and 4 bases from J, with 3 bases between. The CDR3 coding sequence is TGCAGCGTTGAGGCCTATGGCTACACCTTC. It encodes CSVEAYGYTF.

The chain employs TRBV6-5 and TRBJ1-1; 8 positions match TRBD1. V was pared by 2 bases and J by 2 bases, with 4 bases of the junction left unmatched. Germline loops: CDR1 MNHEY, CDR2 SVGAGI. The CDR3 has 15 amino acids. CDR3 in DNA: TGTGCCAGCAGTTACCAGACAGGGGAAAACACTGAAGCTTTCTTT. Residues: CASSYQTGENTEAFF.

The chain is built from TRBV27 and TRBJ2-7; possibly TRBD1 for D (5 bases). The CDR3 sequence is 12 residues long. Germline values: CDR1 MNHEY, CDR2 SMNVEV (reference sequence). V gave up 1 base and J gave up 4 bases, with 5 bases separating them. This chain's CDR3 is CASSLYRYEQYF. The DNA of the CDR3 is TGTGCCAGCAGTTTATACAGGTACGAGCAGTACTTC.

This rearrangement joins TRBV27 to TRBJ1-5, with D tentatively TRBD1 (6 bases). The germline gives CDR1 MNHEY, CDR2 SMNVEV (reference sequence). V lost 2 bases and J 9 bases, leaving 14 bases between the germline ends. CDR3 length equals 14 residues. The CDR3 reads CASSLGQFNGPQHF. The DNA for the CDR3 is TGTGCCAGCAGTTTAGGACAGTTTAACGGGCCCCAGCATTTT.

The V and J genes are TRBV10-3 and TRBJ2-5; D uncertain. Germline assignment: CDR1 ENHRY and CDR2 SYGVKD. The V end was cut by 7 bases, the J end by 5 bases, with 8 bases between. CDR3 length equals 11 residues. The CDR3 DNA reads TGTGCCATCAACCAGGCCGAGACCCAGTACTTC. Translation: CAINQAETQYF.

The rearrangement links TRBV18 to TRBJ1-1; D remains unclear. Trimming removed 3 bases from V and 4 bases from J, with 9 bases in between. The CDR3 runs 13 residues. Germline CDR1 and CDR2: KGHSH and LQKENI. The CDR3 region is CASSPLPTTEAFF. For the CDR3, the DNA is TGTGCCAGCTCACCTCTACCAACCACTGAAGCTTTCTTT.

The V call is TRBV16, the J call TRBJ1-1; D unresolved. Germline V gives CDR1 KGHSY, CDR2 FQNENV. V was shortened by 4 bases and J by 12 bases, with 21 bases between the two germline ends. This CDR3 spans 14 amino acids. The CDR3 bases are TGTGCCAGCAGCCTAGACCGGGATGGGCCGGTTACTTTCTTT. Its translation: CASSLDRDGPVTFF. The variable domain in full, completed from reference TRBV16 and TRBJ1-1, reads GEEVAQTPKHLVRGEGQKAKLYCAPIKGHSYVFWYQQVLKNEFKFLISFQNENVFDETGMPKERFSAKCLPNSPCSLEIQATKLEDSAVYFCASSLDRDGPVTFFGQGTRLTVV.

The V call is TRBV5-1, the J call TRBJ1-2, with TRBD1 identical over 8 bases. Germline V gene data show CDR1 as SGHRS and CDR2 as YFSETQ. The CDR3 sequence is 13 residues long. Trimming at V came to 6 bases and at J to 8 bases, leaving 9 bases not matched to a gene. CDR3 DNA sequence: TGCGCCAGCAAACAGGGGGAGGTCGAGGGCTACACCTTC. Translating gives CASKQGEVEGYTF.